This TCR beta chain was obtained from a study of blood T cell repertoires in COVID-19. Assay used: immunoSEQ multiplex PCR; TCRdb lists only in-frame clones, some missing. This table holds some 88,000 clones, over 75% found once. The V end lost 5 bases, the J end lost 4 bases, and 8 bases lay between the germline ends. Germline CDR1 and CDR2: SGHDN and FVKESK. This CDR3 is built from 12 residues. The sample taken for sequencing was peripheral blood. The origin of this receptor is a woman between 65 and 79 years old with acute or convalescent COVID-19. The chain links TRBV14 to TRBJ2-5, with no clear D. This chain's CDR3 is CASSWLGETQYF. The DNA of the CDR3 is TGTGCCAGCAGCTGGCTTGGAGAGACCCAGTACTTC. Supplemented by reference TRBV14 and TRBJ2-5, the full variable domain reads EAGVTQFPSHSVIEKGQTVTLRCDPISGHDNLYWYRRVMGKEIKFLLHFVKESKQDESGMPNNRFLAERTGGTYSTLKVQPAELEDSGVYFCASSWLGETQYFGPGTRLLVL.